This TCR beta chain originates from a study of blood T cell repertoires in COVID-19. Study in general: Nucleic acid was either cDNA or gDNA, and it came from T cells, B-cell-depleted T cells, or PBMCs.

The repertoire was sequenced with immunoSEQ multiplex PCR; TCRdb's copy has only in-frame clones and lacks some. The repertoire holds under 400,000 clones, with roughly 90% as singletons. The CDR3 has 15 residues. Germline V gene lookup returns CDR1 LNHDA and CDR2 SQIVND (reference sequence). The V end lost 1 base, the J end lost 5 bases, and 14 bases lay between the germline ends. The rearrangement links TRBV19 to TRBJ2-5, with D possibly TRBD1 on 6 matching bases. The TCR sequence derives from a woman aged 55-75 years with COVID-19, enrolled during active disease. The specimen sequenced was peripheral blood. The CDR3 sequence: CASSIVGRGRETQYF. In DNA, the CDR3 is TGTGCCAGTAGTATAGTGGGCAGGGGAAGGGAGACCCAGTACTTC.